The 5 T cell receptor beta chains presented below share a single source sample, sequenced in a study of T cells after yellow fever vaccination. TCRdb called the 5' RACE reads again in MiXCR, with one record for every CDR3 protein. Of 75,000 to 100,000 distinct CDR3 sequences in the sample, around 9.8% were seen once. Sequencing was performed on CD8+ T cells not binding an NS4B(214-222) dextramer, sorted from PBMCs, taken around 16 days after the first yellow fever vaccination. Every receptor here comes from a man aged 18 to 29 who received the YFV17D yellow fever vaccine.

This clonotype was recorded a few times. The rearrangement joins TRBV7-6 to TRBJ2-1; D remains ambiguous. Trimming removed 1 base from V and 3 bases from J, with 10 bases in between. Germline CDR1 reads SGHVS; CDR2 reads FNYEAQ. There are 15 residues in the CDR3. DNA of the CDR3: TGTGCCAGCAGCTTAGGCGAAGGGAACTACAATGAGCAGTTCTTC. This sequence encodes CASSLGEGNYNEQFF.

This clonotype was detected only a few times. This chain connects TRBV13 to TRBJ2-3; 8 bases agree with TRBD2. V was pared by 5 bases and J by 0 bases, with 13 bases of the junction left unmatched. In germline, CDR1 is PRHDT, CDR2 FYEKMQ (reference sequence). The length of the CDR3 is 18 residues. The CDR3 sequence is CASSSRKVAGPSTDTQYF. Here the CDR3 DNA reads TGTGCCAGCAGCAGTCGGAAAGTAGCGGGGCCGAGCACAGATACGCAGTATTTT.

In this sample, this clonotype turned up many times. This chain uses TRBV5-1 with TRBJ1-1, with D unclear. V was trimmed by 2 bases and J by 2 bases, leaving 1 base between them. CDR3 length: 11 amino acids. From germline, CDR1 is SGHRS and CDR2 YFSETQ. The CDR3 is CASSFNTEAFF. CDR3 nucleotide sequence: TGCGCCAGCAGCTTCAACACTGAAGCTTTCTTT.

CDR3: CASSLDVLAGGREQFF. DNA of the CDR3: TGTGCCAGCAGCTTAGATGTACTAGCGGGGGGCCGGGAGCAGTTCTTC. The chain joins TRBV11-2 to TRBJ2-1, with 12 bases aligning to TRBD2. The CDR3 consists of 16 residues. CDR1 is SGHAT, CDR2 FQNNGV, per germline. V gave up 0 bases and J gave up 10 bases; unmatched junction bases: 7.

This clonotype was seen a few times. CDR3 region: CASSLGSLGPEQFF. The DNA for the CDR3 is TGTGCCAGCAGTTTAGGGTCATTGGGCCCTGAGCAGTTCTTC. V usage is TRBV12-3 or TRBV12-4 and J usage is TRBJ2-1; D uncertain. This CDR3 has 14 amino acids. The V end was cut by 1 base, the J end by 9 bases, with 13 bases between.